This section outlines one TCR beta chain sequence together with its context. The entry originates in a study of cytomegalovirus exposure and HLA in healthy donors. Vbeta (60) and Jbeta (13) primers were used in the PCR. The assay was immunoSEQ multiplex PCR, and TCRdb's table has in-frame clones only and misses some. The table lists about 190,000 clones, about 13% of them singletons. This CDR3 region has 14 residues. Germline loops: CDR1 SGHNT, CDR2 YENEEA. V shed 3 bases and J 9 bases; nucleotides not matched to a gene: 10. The TCR originated in a man between 50 and 59 years old in good health and CMV-seropositive. This chain links TRBV11-3 with TRBJ2-7; 8 positions agree with TRBD1. The source material was PBMCs. This chain's CDR3 is CASSFGQGRLGQYF. CDR3 bases: TGTGCCAGCAGCTTTGGACAGGGCCGCCTGGGGCAGTACTTC.